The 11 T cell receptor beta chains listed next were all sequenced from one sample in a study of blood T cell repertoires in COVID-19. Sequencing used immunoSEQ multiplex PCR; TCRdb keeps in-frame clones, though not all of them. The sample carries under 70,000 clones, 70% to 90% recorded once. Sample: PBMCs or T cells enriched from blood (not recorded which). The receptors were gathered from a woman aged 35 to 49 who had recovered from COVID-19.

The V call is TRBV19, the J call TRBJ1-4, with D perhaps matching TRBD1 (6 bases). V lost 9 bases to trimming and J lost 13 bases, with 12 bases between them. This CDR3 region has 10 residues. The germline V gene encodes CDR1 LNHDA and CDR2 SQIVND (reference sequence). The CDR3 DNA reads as TGTGCCAGCTTTGGACAGAGACTGTTTTTT. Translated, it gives CASFGQRLFF.

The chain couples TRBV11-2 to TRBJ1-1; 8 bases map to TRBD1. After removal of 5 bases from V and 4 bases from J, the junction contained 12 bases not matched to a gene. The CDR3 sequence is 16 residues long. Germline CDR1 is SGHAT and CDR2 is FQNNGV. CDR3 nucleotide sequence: TGTGCCAGCAGCCATCCAACGACAGGGGCATCCACTGAAGCTTTCTTT. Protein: CASSHPTTGASTEAFF.

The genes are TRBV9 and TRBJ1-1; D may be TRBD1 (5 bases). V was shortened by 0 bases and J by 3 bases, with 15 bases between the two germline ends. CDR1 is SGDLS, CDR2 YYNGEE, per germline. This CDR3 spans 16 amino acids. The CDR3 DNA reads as TGTGCCAGCAGCGTAGCAGGGCAGGGAAGTTACACTGAAGCTTTCTTT. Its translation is CASSVAGQGSYTEAFF.

The CDR3 bases are TGTGCCAGCAGTACCCTAGCGGGGAGAGACAATGAGCAGTTCTTC. Its translation: CASSTLAGRDNEQFF. The rearrangement uses TRBV27 and TRBJ2-1, with 9 nucleotides matching TRBD2. The CDR3 spans 15 residues. CDR1 is MNHEY, CDR2 SMNVEV, per germline (reference sequence). The ends lost 5 bases at V and 5 bases at J; junction bases unmatched: 7.

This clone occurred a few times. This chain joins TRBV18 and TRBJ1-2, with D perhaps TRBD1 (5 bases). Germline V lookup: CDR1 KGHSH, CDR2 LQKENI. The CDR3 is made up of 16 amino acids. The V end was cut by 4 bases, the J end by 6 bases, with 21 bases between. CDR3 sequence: CASSRWDWPVGDGYTF. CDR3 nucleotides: TGTGCCAGCTCACGATGGGACTGGCCAGTGGGAGATGGCTACACCTTC. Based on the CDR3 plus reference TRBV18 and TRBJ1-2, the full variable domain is NAGVMQNPRHLVRRRGQEARLRCSPMKGHSHVYWYRQLPEEGLKFMVYLQKENIIDESGMPKERFSAEFPKEGPSILRIQQVVRGDSAAYFCASSRWDWPVGDGYTFGSGTRLTVV.

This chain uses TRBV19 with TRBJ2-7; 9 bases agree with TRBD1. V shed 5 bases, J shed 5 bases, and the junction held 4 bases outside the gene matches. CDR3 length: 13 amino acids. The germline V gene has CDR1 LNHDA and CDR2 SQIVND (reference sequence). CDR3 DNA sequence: TGTGCCAGTAGTGGACAGGGGCGCAACGAGCAGTACTTC. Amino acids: CASSGQGRNEQYF.

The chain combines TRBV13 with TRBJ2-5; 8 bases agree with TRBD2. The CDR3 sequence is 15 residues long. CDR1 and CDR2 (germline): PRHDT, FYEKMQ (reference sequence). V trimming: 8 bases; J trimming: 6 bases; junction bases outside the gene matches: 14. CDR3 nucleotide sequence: TGTGCCAGCGGAATCGCCGGGACTAGTGTTAAGACCCAGTACTTC. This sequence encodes CASGIAGTSVKTQYF. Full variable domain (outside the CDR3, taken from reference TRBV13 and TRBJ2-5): AAGVIQSPRHLIKEKRETATLKCYPIPRHDTVYWYQQGPGQDPQFLISFYEKMQSDKGSIPDRFSAQQFSDYHSELNMSSLELGDSALYFCASGIAGTSVKTQYFGPGTRLLVL.

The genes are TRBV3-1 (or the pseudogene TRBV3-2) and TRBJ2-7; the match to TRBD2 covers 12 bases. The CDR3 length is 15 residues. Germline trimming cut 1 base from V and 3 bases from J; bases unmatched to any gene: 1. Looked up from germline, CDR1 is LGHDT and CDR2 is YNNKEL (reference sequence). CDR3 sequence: CASSQASGGVYEQYF. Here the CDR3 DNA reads TGTGCCAGCAGCCAAGCTAGCGGGGGGGTCTACGAGCAGTACTTC.

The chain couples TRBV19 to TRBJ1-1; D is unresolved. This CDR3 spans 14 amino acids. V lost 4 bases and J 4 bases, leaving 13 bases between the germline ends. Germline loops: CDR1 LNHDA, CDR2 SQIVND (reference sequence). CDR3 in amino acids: CASSNLLGGTEAFF. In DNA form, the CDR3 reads TGTGCCAGTAGTAACCTACTAGGAGGCACTGAAGCTTTCTTT.

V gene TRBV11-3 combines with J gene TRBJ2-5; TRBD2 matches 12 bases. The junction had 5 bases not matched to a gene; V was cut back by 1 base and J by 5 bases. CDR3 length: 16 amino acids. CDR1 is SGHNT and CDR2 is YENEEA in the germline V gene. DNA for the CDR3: TGTGCCAGCAGCTTAGTTTTTGGGACTAGCGGGGAGACCCAGTACTTC. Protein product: CASSLVFGTSGETQYF.

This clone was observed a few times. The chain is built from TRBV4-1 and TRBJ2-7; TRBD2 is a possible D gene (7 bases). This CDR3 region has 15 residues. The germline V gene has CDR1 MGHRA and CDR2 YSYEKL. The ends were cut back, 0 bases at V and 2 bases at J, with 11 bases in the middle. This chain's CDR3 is CASSQDRGAAYEQYF. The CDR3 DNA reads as TGCGCCAGCAGCCAAGATCGGGGGGCTGCCTACGAGCAGTACTTC.